The 11 T cell receptor beta chains presented below share a single source sample, sequenced in a study of OX40 agonist ivuxolimab in advanced cancers. Sequenced by immunoSEQ multiplex PCR; TCRdb stores in-frame clones only, minus some. In the table there are roughly 50,000 clones, roughly nine tenths of which are singletons. The material was CD4+ or CD8+ T cells sorted from blood, obtained in a trial of the OX40 agonist ivuxolimab. The receptor source for this set is an adult with an advanced solid tumor such as melanoma, head and neck, liver or kidney cancer.

The genes are TRBV5-6 and TRBJ1-1; no reliable D call. CDR1 is SGHDT and CDR2 is YYEEEE in the germline V gene. Trimming pared 0 bases from V and 4 bases from J, leaving 4 bases between. The CDR3 is made up of 12 amino acids. The CDR3 spells CASSLAVTEAFF. The CDR3 DNA reads as TGTGCCAGCAGCTTGGCAGTCACTGAAGCTTTCTTT.

The gene calls are TRBV6-1 and TRBJ2-3; TRBD2 matches at 9 bases. CDR3 length: 17 amino acids. V gave up 1 base and J gave up 2 bases; unmatched junction bases: 7. Germline V gene sequence: CDR1 MNHNS, CDR2 SASEGT. The CDR3 nucleotides are TGTGCCAGCAGTGAAGTTAGGGCTAGCGGGATCACAGATACGCAGTATTTT. Protein: CASSEVRASGITDTQYF.

The V and J genes are TRBV5-8 and TRBJ2-2; possibly TRBD1 for D (7 bases). Trimming removed 4 bases at V and 3 bases at J, with 13 bases between. The CDR3 runs to 15 residues. Germline-derived CDR1 and CDR2 are SGHTS and YDEGEE. This CDR3 reads CASSHAGGYTGELFF. The CDR3 nucleotides are TGTGCCAGCAGCCACGCAGGGGGGTACACCGGGGAGCTGTTTTTT.

The chain recombines TRBV27 with TRBJ2-1, with D tentatively TRBD2 (5 bases). With 3 bases removed from V and 5 bases from J, the gap between germline ends came to 8 bases. This CDR3 spans 13 amino acids. Germline assignment: CDR1 MNHEY and CDR2 SMNVEV (reference sequence). The CDR3 is CASSFEGDNEQFF. CDR3 nucleotide sequence: TGTGCCAGCAGTTTCGAGGGAGACAATGAGCAGTTCTTC.

The chain recombines TRBV4-1 with TRBJ1-2, with a tentative D call TRBD1 (5 bases). Germline V gives CDR1 MGHRA, CDR2 YSYEKL. The CDR3 runs to 14 residues. Trimming pared 1 base from V and 4 bases from J, leaving 10 bases between. The CDR3 sequence: CASSQGREPYGYTF. The CDR3 DNA sequence: TGCGCCAGCAGCCAAGGCAGGGAGCCCTATGGCTACACCTTC.

The V gene is TRBV27, the J gene TRBJ2-1; 7 bases align to TRBD2. CDR1 MNHEY and CDR2 SMNVEV come from the germline V gene (reference sequence). With V trimmed by 1 base and J by 8 bases, 8 bases remained unmatched. This CDR3 has 15 amino acids. The CDR3 protein is CASSLFAGANHEQFF. CDR3 nucleotides: TGTGCCAGCAGTTTATTCGCGGGAGCTAACCATGAGCAGTTCTTC.

The chain uses TRBV28 and TRBJ1-1, with TRBD1 matching over 7 bases. The CDR3 extends over 14 amino acids. V shed 8 bases and J 1 base; nucleotides not matched to a gene: 7. CDR1 is MDHEN, CDR2 SYDVKM, per germline. CDR3 residues: CASDRVYPNTEAFF. The CDR3 DNA follows: TGTGCCAGCGACAGGGTTTATCCGAACACTGAAGCTTTCTTT.

The V call is TRBV4-1, the J call TRBJ1-1, with D tentatively TRBD1 (5 bases). In germline, CDR1 is MGHRA, CDR2 YSYEKL. The CDR3 has 17 residues. V lost 1 base, J lost 4 bases, and 19 bases lay in between. The CDR3 region is CASSQGTGGVGSTEAFF. The CDR3 DNA sequence: TGCGCCAGCAGCCAAGGTACCGGGGGGGTAGGGTCCACTGAAGCTTTCTTT.

This chain uses TRBV7-9 with TRBJ2-7; D uncertain. Trimming left V 5 bases short and J 3 bases short, with 11 bases between. Germline V gives CDR1 SEHNR, CDR2 FQNEAQ (reference sequence). There are 13 residues in the CDR3. This CDR3 is CASSPLPDYEQYF. For the CDR3, the DNA is TGTGCCAGCAGCCCCCTGCCCGACTACGAGCAGTACTTC.

The chain recombines TRBV6-5 with TRBJ1-1; tentative D call: TRBD1 (5 bases). V shed 4 bases and J shed 10 bases, with 13 bases lying between them. Germline V gene sequence: CDR1 MNHEY, CDR2 SVGAGI. CDR3 length equals 12 residues. The CDR3 DNA follows: TGTGCCAGCAGTTTGGGGGGGTCGACAGCTTTCTTT. Amino acids: CASSLGGSTAFF.

The J gene is TRBJ1-1, the V gene TRBV6-5; D not certain. The V and J ends lost 6 bases and 1 base respectively, with 9 bases between them. The CDR3 has 13 amino acids. Germline CDR1 MNHEY, CDR2 SVGAGI. DNA of the CDR3: TGTGCCAGCAGCTCCGGGTCGAACACTGAAGCTTTCTTT. Encoded protein: CASSSGSNTEAFF.